The source of this T cell receptor (beta chain) is a study of beta chain features in type 1 diabetes. Expressed TCRB transcripts were sequenced because the entire RNA isolate underwent reverse transcription. Repertoires were generated with immunoSEQ multiplex PCR, while TCRdb's copy carries only in-frame clones and drops some. The sample carries about 330,000 clones, around 10% recorded once. Each donor gave one heparinised blood draw averaging around 0.12 L. A sort by CD45RO/CCR7/CD25/CD127/CD95/CD27 yielded CD4+ naive, central memory, regulatory and stem cell-like memory cells. Regarding this clone: As yet, its antigen is unknown.

Findings and limits, study-wide: When Type 1 diabetes patients were examined, their TCRB CDR3s proved moderately but significantly shorter in all four CD4+ subsets. PCR might pick shorter templates more often, in the same way for patients and controls.

The CDR3 loop spans 14 amino acids. With V trimmed by 5 bases and J by 3 bases, 1 base remained unmatched. Germline V gives CDR1 SGHTA, CDR2 FQGNSA. Sequenced sample: naive CD4+ T cells from blood. This TCR was recovered from a woman under 40 in good health. This chain joins TRBV7-2 and TRBJ2-1; 10 nucleotides align to TRBD2. The CDR3 region is CASSRTSGYNEQFF. The DNA for the CDR3 is TGTGCCAGCAGCAGGACTAGCGGCTACAATGAGCAGTTCTTC.